One sample yielded the 29 T cell receptor beta chains listed below, sequenced in a study of PD-L1 blockade in urothelial cancer. The table came from immunoSEQ multiplex PCR; TCRdb's copy has only in-frame clones and leaves some out. The table records fewer than 25,000 clones, 70% to 90% of them present only once. Sequenced here: PBMCs, sampled around atezolizumab (anti-PD-L1) treatment. Receptors originate from a man aged 45-65 years with urothelial cancer.

The V gene is TRBV29-1, the J gene TRBJ2-2; 7 positions match TRBD1. V was pared by 6 bases and J by 6 bases, with 13 bases of the junction left unmatched. Germline CDR1 is SQVTM and CDR2 is ANQGSEA. The CDR3 covers 15 residues. In DNA form, the CDR3 reads TGCAGCGTGGGGACATTGGACAGGCCGGCCGGGGAGCTGTTTTTT. Amino acids: CSVGTLDRPAGELFF.

This chain links TRBV9 with TRBJ2-1; TRBD1 aligns across 7 bases. Trimming at V came to 4 bases and at J to 2 bases, leaving 9 bases not matched to a gene. The CDR3 is 16 amino acids. Germline lookup yields CDR1 SGDLS and CDR2 YYNGEE. CDR3 residues: CASSLYGTETYNEQFF. The CDR3 DNA reads TGTGCCAGCAGCTTATATGGGACAGAGACCTACAATGAGCAGTTCTTC.

The chain links TRBV25-1 to TRBJ2-1; 12 bases line up with TRBD2. Germline V gives CDR1 MGHDK, CDR2 SYGVNS. Trimming took 3 bases from V and 6 from J; bases not matched to a gene: 12. The CDR3 runs 18 residues. The CDR3, as DNA: TGTGCCAGCAGTGAGTCTAGCGGGAGGGCCAAGGTTTCCAATGAGCAGTTCTTC. Amino acids: CASSESSGRAKVSNEQFF.

This clone appeared once. The chain links TRBV11-2 to TRBJ2-2, with 11 bases that match TRBD2. With 5 bases clipped from V and 9 bases from J, the junction kept 5 bases outside the gene matches. Germline V gives CDR1 SGHAT, CDR2 FQNNGV. This CDR3 has 14 residues. The CDR3 DNA sequence: TGTGCCAGCAGCCCCGGGACTAGCGGTAGGGAGCTGTTTTTT. Translation gives CASSPGTSGRELFF.

This clone turned up a few times. The V call is TRBV6-5, the J call TRBJ2-3; no firm D call. Trimming pared 6 bases from V and 3 bases from J, leaving 16 bases between. The CDR3 runs 15 residues. Germline CDR1 reads MNHEY; CDR2 reads SVGAGI. DNA of the CDR3: TGTGCCAGCAGGCCACTTCCCTCTCCTACAGATACGCAGTATTTT. It specifies CASRPLPSPTDTQYF.

This rearrangement joins TRBV27 to TRBJ2-2, with TRBD2 as a possible D gene (7 bases). The germline V and J ends were trimmed by 5 bases and 6 bases, with 16 bases remaining between them. Germline V gene lookup returns CDR1 MNHEY and CDR2 SMNVEV (reference sequence). The CDR3 consists of 15 residues. The CDR3 bases are TGTGCCAGCAGTCTATTAACAGGGAGGGCCGGGGAGCTGTTTTTT. It codes for CASSLLTGRAGELFF.

This chain connects TRBV4-1 to TRBJ1-2; tentatively, D is TRBD1 (6 bases). The germline V gene has CDR1 MGHRA and CDR2 YSYEKL. Trimming took off 0 bases at V and 4 bases at J, with 9 bases between the two ends. There are 14 residues in the CDR3. The CDR3 DNA reads TGCGCCAGCAGCCAAGATCAGGGGTCCTATGGCTACACCTTC. As protein: CASSQDQGSYGYTF.

This chain joins TRBV5-1 and TRBJ2-2; TRBD2 aligns across 13 bases. Per the germline V gene, CDR1 is SGHRS and CDR2 is YFSETQ. The CDR3 length is 16 residues. Germline trimming cut 4 bases from V and 6 bases from J; bases unmatched to any gene: 6. This chain's CDR3 is CASSPGLAGVSGELFF. As DNA, the CDR3 is TGCGCCAGCAGCCCTGGACTAGCGGGAGTGTCCGGGGAGCTGTTTTTT.

J is TRBJ1-1 and V is TRBV10-2, with a weak D call TRBD1 (6 bases). The CDR3 has 12 residues. Between the trimmed V and J ends, which lost 5 bases and 6 bases, there was a span of 10 bases. Germline CDR1 and CDR2: WSHSY and SAAADI. The CDR3 sequence: CASSQGPAEAFF. The CDR3 bases are TGCGCCAGCAGTCAGGGGCCGGCTGAAGCTTTCTTT.

This chain joins TRBV4-1 and TRBJ2-7, with TRBD1 matching over 8 bases. The length of the CDR3 is 15 residues. Germline-derived CDR1 and CDR2 are MGHRA and YSYEKL. The J segment lost 4 bases and the V segment lost 0 bases, leaving 5 bases of the junction unmatched. In DNA form, the CDR3 reads TGCGCCAGCAGCCAAGAGTCCAGGGGGCGTTACGAGCAGTACTTC. It translates to CASSQESRGRYEQYF.

The V call is TRBV6-4, the J call TRBJ2-2, with 8 nucleotides matching TRBD2. Per germline, CDR1 MRHNA and CDR2 SNTAGT. V trimming: 7 bases; J trimming: 6 bases; junction bases outside the gene matches: 7. This CDR3 comprises 14 residues. CDR3: CASKESGSPGELFF. CDR3 in DNA: TGTGCCAGCAAAGAAAGCGGGAGTCCCGGGGAGCTGTTTTTT.

The V and J genes are TRBV19 and TRBJ1-2; 8 positions agree with TRBD1. CDR1 is LNHDA, CDR2 SQIVND, per germline (reference sequence). The ends lost 5 bases at V and 4 bases at J; junction bases unmatched: 6. The CDR3 covers 14 residues. As DNA, the CDR3 is TGTGCCAGTAGTCTGACAGGGGTCGGCTATGGCTACACCTTC. Translation: CASSLTGVGYGYTF.

The gene calls are TRBV7-9 and TRBJ2-1; D remains ambiguous. Trimming left V 5 bases short and J 4 bases short, with 9 bases between. The germline CDR1 and CDR2 sequences are SEHNR and FQNEAQ (reference sequence). This CDR3 is built from 13 residues. The DNA of the CDR3 is TGTGCCAGCAGCGCAGACGGGTACAATGAGCAGTTCTTC. Protein sequence: CASSADGYNEQFF.

The chain has TRBV29-1 and TRBJ1-1; no firm D call. The V gene lost 6 bases and the J gene lost 5 bases, with 16 bases spanning the gap. Germline assignment: CDR1 SQVTM and CDR2 ANQGSEA. This CDR3 region has 13 residues. The CDR3 nucleotides are TGCAGCGTCGTGCCCGGGCGGGTTACTGAAGCTTTCTTT. This encodes CSVVPGRVTEAFF.

The rearrangement links TRBV19 to TRBJ1-4; D is uncertain. The germline CDR1 and CDR2 sequences are LNHDA and SQIVND (reference sequence). Trimming shortened V by 0 bases and J by 7 bases, and 9 bases separated the two germline ends. CDR3 size: 14 residues. The CDR3 protein is CASSIDGRTEKLFF. The DNA for the CDR3 is TGTGCCAGTAGTATAGACGGGAGAACTGAAAAACTGTTTTTT.

The V and J genes are TRBV5-8 and TRBJ2-7; D is ambiguous. The CDR3 has 13 amino acids. Germline lookup yields CDR1 SGHTS and CDR2 YDEGEE. V was shortened by 4 bases and J by 3 bases, with 11 bases between the two germline ends. The CDR3 is CASSLLGVYEQYF. In DNA form, the CDR3 reads TGTGCCAGCAGCCTCCTCGGAGTCTACGAGCAGTACTTC.

This clone was seen once. This sequence joins TRBV27 and TRBJ2-1; D is uncertain. Trimming removed 5 bases at V and 4 bases at J, with 6 bases between. CDR1 is MNHEY and CDR2 is SMNVEV in the germline V gene (reference sequence). The CDR3 runs 12 residues. The CDR3 DNA reads TGTGCCAGCAGTCTAAGTTACAATGAGCAGTTCTTC. This codes for CASSLSYNEQFF.

V and J are TRBV19 and TRBJ2-7; the match to TRBD2 covers 9 bases. V dropped 5 bases and J dropped 6; count of bases not matched to a gene: 20. The CDR3 has 18 amino acids. CDR1 is LNHDA and CDR2 is SQIVND in the germline V gene (reference sequence). CDR3 protein: CASSSRGRAGGSEGEQYF. DNA for the CDR3: TGTGCCAGTAGTTCAAGGGGGCGAGCGGGAGGAAGTGAGGGCGAGCAGTACTTC. Complete variable domain (other parts from reference TRBV19 and TRBJ2-7): DGGITQSPKYLFRKEGQNVTLSCEQNLNHDAMYWYRQDPGQGLRLIYYSQIVNDFQKGDIAEGYSVSREKKESFPLTVTSAQKNPTAFYLCASSSRGRAGGSEGEQYFGPGTRLTVT.

V and J are TRBV30 and TRBJ2-7; the D is unclear. The germline gives CDR1 GTSNPN, CDR2 SVGIG (reference sequence). The V gene lost 0 bases and the J gene lost 2 bases, with 8 bases spanning the gap. CDR3 length: 13 residues. Here the CDR3 reads CAWSVGTTYEQYF. The CDR3, as DNA: TGTGCCTGGAGTGTTGGCACTACCTACGAGCAGTACTTC. The variable domain in full, with the rest retrieved from reference TRBV30 and TRBJ2-7, is SQTIHQWPATLVQPVGSPLSLECTVEGTSNPNLYWYRQAAGRGLQLLFYSVGIGQISSEVPQNLSASRPQDRQFILSSKKLLLSDSGFYLCAWSVGTTYEQYFGPGTRLTVT.

This clone was counted once. The rearrangement uses TRBV7-2 and TRBJ2-5; D might be TRBD2 (5 bases). With 7 bases removed from V and 9 bases from J, the gap between germline ends came to 15 bases. The CDR3 consists of 12 residues. Germline CDR1 is SGHTA and CDR2 is FQGNSA. The CDR3 DNA reads as TGTGCCAGCACCCCTCCCAGGCGGGCCCAGTACTTC. This translates into CASTPPRRAQYF.

In regard to this clone: Other DNA sequences in this specimen translate into the identical CDR3. J is TRBJ1-5 and V is TRBV11-2, with D hard to call. CDR3 length equals 13 residues. Trimming cost V 2 bases and J 5 bases, with 7 bases left between them. The germline V gene encodes CDR1 SGHAT and CDR2 FQNNGV. CDR3 protein: CASSLNRDQPQHF. The CDR3 DNA follows: TGTGCCAGCAGCTTAAACCGAGATCAGCCCCAGCATTTT.

V is TRBV19 and J is TRBJ2-1; 7 bases match TRBD2. The CDR3 runs 18 residues. The V gene end was trimmed by 3 bases and the J gene end by 2 bases; junction bases not matched to a gene: 13. Per germline, CDR1 LNHDA and CDR2 SQIVND (reference sequence). CDR3 region: CASSMGGGSYGTYNEQFF. CDR3 DNA sequence: TGTGCCAGTAGTATGGGTGGCGGGAGCTATGGTACCTACAATGAGCAGTTCTTC.

The rearrangement links TRBV19 to TRBJ2-6; 11 bases align to TRBD1. The CDR3 is 17 residues long. Per the germline V gene, CDR1 is LNHDA and CDR2 is SQIVND (reference sequence). V dropped 6 bases and J dropped 0; count of bases not matched to a gene: 4. The CDR3 is CASRGQGAGSGANVLTF. The CDR3 region has the DNA TGTGCCAGTAGAGGACAGGGGGCCGGCTCTGGGGCCAACGTCCTGACTTTC.

The V call is TRBV2, the J call TRBJ2-7; a possible D gene is TRBD2 (6 bases). Germline lookup yields CDR1 SNHLY and CDR2 FYNNEI. The V end was cut by 1 base, the J end by 7 bases, with 17 bases between. The length of the CDR3 is 15 residues. DNA for the CDR3: TGTGCCAGCAGTGAAGGGGCTTCGGGGGTTCAAGAGCAGTACTTC. This translates into CASSEGASGVQEQYF.

The chain carries TRBV9 and TRBJ2-3, with 8 bases aligning to TRBD1. CDR3 length equals 16 residues. Looked up from germline, CDR1 is SGDLS and CDR2 is YYNGEE. The V segment lost 3 bases and the J segment 2 bases; nucleotides outside the gene matches: 8. CDR3 in DNA: TGTGCCAGCAGCGGGGTCGGGACAGGACCCACAGATACGCAGTATTTT. Translating it yields CASSGVGTGPTDTQYF.

V is TRBV4-1 and J is TRBJ1-5; perhaps TRBD1 as D (5 bases). Trimming removed 2 bases at V and 0 bases at J, with 14 bases between. The V gene's germline CDR1 is MGHRA and CDR2 YSYEKL. There are 17 residues in the CDR3. The CDR3 DNA is TGCGCCAGCAGCCAAACCACCATGGGGCGTAGCAATCAGCCCCAGCATTTT. This sequence encodes CASSQTTMGRSNQPQHF.

The V gene is TRBV9, the J gene TRBJ1-5; D is unresolved. There are 13 residues in the CDR3. Germline V gives CDR1 SGDLS, CDR2 YYNGEE. V shed 1 base and J shed 4 bases, with 6 bases lying between them. The CDR3 nucleotides read TGTGCCAGCAGCGTAACGGAGAATCAGCCCCAGCATTTT. Translation: CASSVTENQPQHF.

J is TRBJ1-1 and V is TRBV28, with 9 positions matching TRBD1. The CDR3 has 16 residues. CDR1 and CDR2 (germline): MDHEN, SYDVKM. J gave up 4 bases and V 6 bases, and 12 bases lay outside the gene matches. DNA of the CDR3: TGTGCCAGCAGAACACCGGGACAGGGTACGGGCACTGAAGCTTTCTTT. This translates into CASRTPGQGTGTEAFF.

CDR3 sequence: CASSPPDLTSTDTQYF. The CDR3, as DNA: TGTGCCAGCAGTCCTCCGGACTTGACAAGCACAGATACGCAGTATTTT. The chain is built from TRBV28 and TRBJ2-3; TRBD2 might be the D (5 bases). CDR3 length: 16 amino acids. The germline V gene has CDR1 MDHEN and CDR2 SYDVKM. The germline V and J ends were trimmed by 5 bases and 0 bases, with 15 bases remaining between them.